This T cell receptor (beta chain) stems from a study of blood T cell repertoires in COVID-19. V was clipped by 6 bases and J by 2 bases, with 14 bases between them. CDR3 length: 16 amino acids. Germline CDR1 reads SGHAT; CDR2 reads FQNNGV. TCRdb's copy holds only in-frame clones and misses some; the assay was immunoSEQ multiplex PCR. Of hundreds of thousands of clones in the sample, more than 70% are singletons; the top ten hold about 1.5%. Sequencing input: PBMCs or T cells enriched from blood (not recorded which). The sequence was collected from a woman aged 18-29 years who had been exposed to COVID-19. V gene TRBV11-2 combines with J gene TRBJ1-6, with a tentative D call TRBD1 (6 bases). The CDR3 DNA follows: TGTGCCAGCAGTCTTTCAGGGGAAGCCTATAATTCACCCCTCCACTTT. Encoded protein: CASSLSGEAYNSPLHF.